This T cell receptor beta chain was recorded in a study of monozygotic twins with inflammatory bowel disease. TCRdb reworked the 5' RACE reads into one entry per CDR3 protein, no DNA. There are about 330,000 distinct CDR3 sequences in the sample, with roughly 2% held by the top ten. The CDR3 totals 15 residues. Germline V CDR1 and CDR2: SGHRS, YFSETQ. Sequences were obtained from blood. The chain is built from TRBV5-1 and TRBJ1-4; TCRdb returns TRBD1, unconfirmable since there is no DNA. The origin of this receptor is a human donor with ulcerative colitis or Crohn's disease, or a healthy co-twin of an affected twin (not recorded which). The CDR3 loop reads CASSRETGLNEKLFF.